Sequencing of this TCR beta chain was carried out in a study of OX40 agonist ivuxolimab in advanced cancers. Assay: immunoSEQ multiplex PCR; the TCRdb copy retains only in-frame clones and omits some. The top ten clones hold around 0.7% of a sample with under 85,000 clones, 85% to 95% of them seen once. The study's findings and limits: More expanded clones were seen, on average, in CD8+ T cells than in CD4+. CD4+ and CD8+ T cells in blood underwent clonal expansion by week 6 at 0.1 to 3.0 mg/kg.

This CDR3 comprises 13 residues. The V gene lost 3 bases and the J gene lost 5 bases, with 12 bases spanning the gap. Per the germline V gene, CDR1 is SGHDT and CDR2 is YYEEEE. On this clone: Its antigen is as yet unknown.

The sample in question was CD4+ or CD8+ T cells sorted from blood, obtained in a trial of the OX40 agonist ivuxolimab. The chain couples TRBV5-6 to TRBJ2-7, with D maybe TRBD2 (5 bases). The TCR comes from an adult with an advanced solid tumor such as melanoma, head and neck, liver or kidney cancer. CDR3 DNA: TGTGCCAGCAGCTGGACTGGAAAGGACGAGCAGTACTTC. Protein product: CASSWTGKDEQYF.